This T cell receptor (beta chain) was captured by sequencing in a study of OX40 agonist ivuxolimab in advanced cancers. For the study at large: Melanoma, hepatocellular carcinoma, head and neck or renal cell cancer occurred in dose-escalation patients.

V gave up 6 bases and J gave up 4 bases, with 4 bases separating them. Per germline, CDR1 MNHEY and CDR2 SVGAGI. CDR3 length: 11 residues. Sequenced by immunoSEQ multiplex PCR; TCRdb stores in-frame clones only, minus some. This sample yields about 98,000 clones, of which about 92% are seen a single time; 0.2% to 0.3% belongs to the top ten. Sequencing was performed on CD4+ or CD8+ T cells sorted from blood, taken in a trial of the OX40 agonist ivuxolimab. The clonotype originates from an adult with an advanced solid tumor such as melanoma, head and neck, liver or kidney cancer. The chain combines TRBV6-5 with TRBJ2-1; D gene ambiguous. The CDR3 loop is CASREYNEQFF. CDR3 in DNA: TGTGCCAGCAGGGAGTACAATGAGCAGTTCTTC.